The rows below give T cell receptor beta chains drawn from one sample of a study of long-term antiretroviral therapy in people with HIV. Assay used: immunoSEQ multiplex PCR; TCRdb lists only in-frame clones, some missing. The top ten hold about 30% of the sample, which has 7,000 or so clones, approximately 71% seen once. The source material was unsorted PBMCs, sampled 0.2 years after starting antiretroviral therapy. The origin of the receptors is a man in his forties with HIV. Each CDR3 is given with its conserved first and last residue. D genes are given only for firm matches. The size field is filled for only some rows; it gives once, few, many or a size class.

CDR3 length: 15
V gene: TRBV5-6
D gene: TRBD2
J gene: TRBJ2-7
clone size: -
CDR3 protein: CASSSLAGLPYEQYF
CDR3 DNA: TGTGCCAGCAGCTCTCTAGCGGGGCTCCCCTACGAGCAGTACTTC

CDR3 length: 15
V gene: TRBV7-9
D gene: -
J gene: TRBJ1-3
clone size: -
CDR3 protein: CASKRGFSSGNTIYF
CDR3 DNA: TGTGCCAGCAAAAGGGGGTTTAGCTCTGGAAACACCATATATTTT

CDR3 length: 14
V gene: TRBV7-9
D gene: -
J gene: TRBJ2-7
clone size: -
CDR3 protein: CASSLRAGAGEQYF
CDR3 DNA: TGTGCCAGCAGCTTAAGGGCAGGGGCGGGGGAGCAGTACTTC

CDR3 length: 15
V gene: TRBV4-1
D gene: TRBD2
J gene: TRBJ2-7
clone size: once
CDR3 protein: CASSQDSAGGYEQYF
CDR3 DNA: TGCGCCAGCAGCCAAGATAGTGCGGGGGGCTACGAGCAGTACTTC

CDR3 length: 16
V gene: TRBV9
D gene: -
J gene: TRBJ2-7
clone size: -
CDR3 protein: CASSVEAHGLTYEQYF
CDR3 DNA: TGTGCCAGCAGCGTAGAGGCCCATGGACTAACCTACGAGCAGTACTTC

CDR3 length: 13
V gene: TRBV5-6
D gene: TRBD1
J gene: TRBJ2-7
clone size: -
CDR3 protein: CASSPGQDRERYF
CDR3 DNA: TGTGCCAGCAGTCCAGGACAAGACAGGGAGCGGTACTTC

CDR3 length: 17
V gene: TRBV5-5
D gene: TRBD1
J gene: TRBJ1-2
clone size: -
CDR3 protein: CASSFSYGTGGSYGYTF
CDR3 DNA: TGTGCCAGCAGCTTTTCCTACGGGACAGGGGGTAGCTACGGCTACACCTTC

CDR3 length: 11
V gene: TRBV5-6
D gene: -
J gene: TRBJ2-3
clone size: -
CDR3 protein: CASSLADTQYF
CDR3 DNA: TGTGCCAGCAGCTTGGCTGATACGCAGTATTTT

CDR3 length: 13
V gene: TRBV9
D gene: TRBD1
J gene: TRBJ2-7
clone size: -
CDR3 protein: CASSVATGREQYF
CDR3 DNA: TGTGCCAGCAGCGTAGCGACAGGGCGGGAGCAGTACTTC

CDR3 length: 13
V gene: TRBV29-1
D gene: TRBD1
J gene: TRBJ2-7
clone size: few
CDR3 protein: CSVVGTATYEQYF
CDR3 DNA: TGCAGCGTTGTAGGGACAGCCACCTACGAGCAGTACTTC

CDR3 length: 11
V gene: TRBV5-1
D gene: -
J gene: TRBJ2-2
clone size: -
CDR3 protein: CASSRTVELFF
CDR3 DNA: TGCGCCAGCAGCAGGACAGTGGAGCTGTTTTTT

CDR3 length: 15
V gene: TRBV6-9
D gene: TRBD2
J gene: TRBJ2-7
clone size: -
CDR3 protein: CASSLGTSGDYEQYF
CDR3 DNA: TGTGCCAGCAGTTTAGGGACTAGCGGGGACTACGAGCAGTACTTC

CDR3 length: 14
V gene: TRBV19
D gene: -
J gene: TRBJ2-7
clone size: -
CDR3 protein: CASRAAGSSYEQYF
CDR3 DNA: TGTGCCAGTAGGGCGGCAGGGAGCTCCTACGAGCAGTACTTC

CDR3 length: 13
V gene: TRBV2
D gene: -
J gene: TRBJ1-1
clone size: -
CDR3 protein: CASSVIGAGEAFF
CDR3 DNA: TGTGCCAGCAGTGTAATAGGGGCGGGTGAAGCTTTCTTT

CDR3 length: 14
V gene: TRBV30
D gene: -
J gene: TRBJ1-1
clone size: -
CDR3 protein: CAWSVLEGSTEAFF
CDR3 DNA: TGTGCCTGGAGTGTACTGGAGGGTAGCACTGAAGCTTTCTTT

CDR3 length: 15
V gene: TRBV6-5
D gene: -
J gene: TRBJ1-2
clone size: -
CDR3 protein: CASSSVGPLPYGYTF
CDR3 DNA: TGTGCCAGCAGCTCGGTGGGACCCCTCCCCTATGGCTACACCTTC

CDR3 length: 16
V gene: TRBV6-4
D gene: -
J gene: TRBJ2-6
clone size: -
CDR3 protein: CASSDSTISGANVLTF
CDR3 DNA: TGTGCCAGCAGTGACTCAACCATTTCTGGGGCCAACGTCCTGACTTTC

CDR3 length: 17
V gene: TRBV9
D gene: -
J gene: TRBJ2-7
clone size: once
CDR3 protein: CASSVVPDKSPPYEQYF
CDR3 DNA: TGTGCCAGCAGCGTAGTCCCTGACAAGTCCCCACCCTACGAGCAGTACTTC

CDR3 length: 16
V gene: TRBV2
D gene: TRBD1
J gene: TRBJ1-4
clone size: once
CDR3 protein: CASSEGQGVANEKLFF
CDR3 DNA: TGTGCCAGCAGTGAAGGCCAGGGGGTGGCTAATGAAAAACTGTTTTTT

CDR3 length: 10
V gene: TRBV20-1
D gene: TRBD1
J gene: TRBJ2-3
clone size: once
CDR3 protein: CSASDRGREF
CDR3 DNA: TGCAGTGCTAGCGACAGGGGGCGGGAGTTT

CDR3 length: 13
V gene: TRBV7-9
D gene: -
J gene: TRBJ1-6
clone size: -
CDR3 protein: CASSLDGGSPLHF
CDR3 DNA: TGTGCCAGCAGCTTAGATGGGGGTTCACCCCTCCACTTT

CDR3 length: 15
V gene: TRBV19
D gene: -
J gene: TRBJ1-5
clone size: few
CDR3 protein: CASSISDYSNQPQHF
CDR3 DNA: TGTGCCAGTAGTATATCAGACTATAGCAATCAGCCCCAGCATTTT

CDR3 length: 14
V gene: TRBV10-2
D gene: -
J gene: TRBJ1-2
clone size: -
CDR3 protein: CASGNAPPNYGYTF
CDR3 DNA: TGCGCCAGCGGGAATGCACCTCCTAACTATGGCTACACCTTC

CDR3 length: 11
V gene: TRBV7-2
D gene: -
J gene: TRBJ2-4
clone size: few
CDR3 protein: CASSLLGIQYF
CDR3 DNA: TGTGCCAGCAGCCTTTTGGGCATTCAGTACTTC

CDR3 length: 12
V gene: TRBV27
D gene: -
J gene: TRBJ1-1
clone size: -
CDR3 protein: CASSFSGAEAFF
CDR3 DNA: TGTGCCAGCAGTTTCTCAGGGGCTGAAGCTTTCTTT

CDR3 length: 13
V gene: TRBV9
D gene: -
J gene: TRBJ2-2
clone size: -
CDR3 protein: CASSVGNTGELFF
CDR3 DNA: TGTGCCAGCAGCGTAGGCAACACCGGGGAGCTGTTTTTT

CDR3 length: 17
V gene: TRBV2
D gene: -
J gene: TRBJ1-5
clone size: -
CDR3 protein: CASSEEVWTSGAQPQHF
CDR3 DNA: TGTGCCAGCAGTGAAGAGGTATGGACGAGTGGTGCACAGCCCCAGCATTTT

CDR3 length: 14
V gene: TRBV19
D gene: -
J gene: TRBJ1-2
clone size: few
CDR3 protein: CASSIGGTGYGYTF
CDR3 DNA: TGTGCCAGTAGTATAGGGGGGACGGGCTATGGCTACACCTTC

CDR3 length: 17
V gene: TRBV4-1
D gene: TRBD2
J gene: TRBJ2-1
clone size: -
CDR3 protein: CASSQLEGLAENNEQFF
CDR3 DNA: TGCGCCAGCAGCCAACTGGAAGGACTAGCGGAAAACAATGAGCAGTTCTTC

CDR3 length: 13
V gene: TRBV7-6
D gene: -
J gene: TRBJ1-3
clone size: -
CDR3 protein: CASSLDQGNTIYF
CDR3 DNA: TGTGCCAGCAGCTTAGACCAGGGAAACACCATATATTTT

CDR3 length: 13
V gene: TRBV11-2
D gene: TRBD1
J gene: TRBJ2-7
clone size: -
CDR3 protein: CASSLGQEHEQYF
CDR3 DNA: TGTGCCAGCAGCTTGGGACAGGAACACGAGCAGTACTTC

CDR3 length: 13
V gene: TRBV11-2
D gene: TRBD1
J gene: TRBJ1-4
clone size: -
CDR3 protein: CASSYDRGEKLFF
CDR3 DNA: TGTGCCAGCAGCTACGACAGGGGTGAAAAACTGTTTTTT

CDR3 length: 11
V gene: TRBV13
D gene: -
J gene: TRBJ1-1
clone size: -
CDR3 protein: CASSFSDEAFF
CDR3 DNA: TGTGCCAGCAGCTTCTCGGACGAAGCTTTCTTT

CDR3 length: 17
V gene: TRBV5-1
D gene: -
J gene: TRBJ2-7
clone size: few
CDR3 protein: CASSPPPHSVRSYEQYF
CDR3 DNA: TGCGCCAGCAGCCCCCCTCCCCACTCCGTGCGCTCCTACGAGCAGTACTTC

CDR3 length: 14
V gene: TRBV6-5
D gene: -
J gene: TRBJ1-1
clone size: once
CDR3 protein: CASTGGPGDTEAFF
CDR3 DNA: TGTGCCAGCACCGGGGGACCGGGGGACACTGAAGCTTTCTTT

CDR3 length: 12
V gene: TRBV29-1
D gene: TRBD1
J gene: TRBJ2-1
clone size: -
CDR3 protein: CSVAGGMNEQFF
CDR3 DNA: TGCAGCGTTGCAGGGGGCATGAATGAGCAGTTCTTC

CDR3 length: 14
V gene: TRBV30
D gene: -
J gene: TRBJ1-6
clone size: few
CDR3 protein: CAWMEGIGNSPLHF
CDR3 DNA: TGTGCCTGGATGGAGGGGATCGGTAATTCACCCCTCCACTTT

CDR3 length: 17
V gene: TRBV19
D gene: TRBD1
J gene: TRBJ2-7
clone size: -
CDR3 protein: CASSMTGTGALSYEQYF
CDR3 DNA: TGTGCCAGTAGTATGACCGGGACAGGCGCCTTATCCTACGAGCAGTACTTC

CDR3 length: 15
V gene: TRBV19
D gene: -
J gene: TRBJ1-1
clone size: -
CDR3 protein: CASRPQSGERVEAFF
CDR3 DNA: TGTGCCAGTAGGCCCCAATCAGGGGAGCGGGTTGAAGCTTTCTTT

CDR3 length: 17
V gene: TRBV4-1
D gene: -
J gene: TRBJ1-5
clone size: medium-sized
CDR3 protein: CASSPVGSGLGNQPQHF
CDR3 DNA: TGCGCCAGCAGCCCTGTTGGCTCGGGGCTAGGCAATCAGCCCCAGCATTTT

CDR3 length: 17
V gene: TRBV5-8
D gene: -
J gene: TRBJ2-7
clone size: -
CDR3 protein: CASSLRQETALTDEQYF
CDR3 DNA: TGTGCCAGCAGCTTGCGACAGGAGACTGCCCTGACGGACGAGCAGTACTTC

CDR3 length: 15
V gene: TRBV4-1
D gene: -
J gene: TRBJ1-4
clone size: -
CDR3 protein: CASSQDWGGGEKLFF
CDR3 DNA: TGCGCCAGCAGCCAAGATTGGGGAGGTGGTGAAAAACTGTTTTTT

CDR3 length: 13
V gene: TRBV27
D gene: -
J gene: TRBJ2-1
clone size: -
CDR3 protein: CASSLGPFNEQFF
CDR3 DNA: TGTGCCAGCAGTTTAGGCCCTTTCAATGAGCAGTTCTTC

CDR3 length: 15
V gene: TRBV6-5
D gene: -
J gene: TRBJ1-4
clone size: once
CDR3 protein: CASSYVGGRNEKLFF
CDR3 DNA: TGTGCCAGCAGTTACGTCGGAGGTCGGAACGAAAAACTGTTTTTT

CDR3 length: 14
V gene: TRBV12-5
D gene: -
J gene: TRBJ1-6
clone size: few
CDR3 protein: CASGLAGGVQPLHF
CDR3 DNA: TGTGCTAGTGGTTTAGCAGGAGGCGTGCAACCCCTCCACTTT

CDR3 length: 14
V gene: TRBV5-4
D gene: TRBD2
J gene: TRBJ2-3
clone size: -
CDR3 protein: CASSLLAGEDTQYF
CDR3 DNA: TGTGCCAGCAGCTTACTAGCGGGGGAAGATACGCAGTATTTT

CDR3 length: 16
V gene: TRBV5-1
D gene: TRBD2
J gene: TRBJ2-5
clone size: -
CDR3 protein: CASSFSLAGGPETQYF
CDR3 DNA: TGCGCCAGCAGCTTTTCGCTAGCGGGGGGGCCGGAGACCCAGTACTTC

CDR3 length: 12
V gene: TRBV14
D gene: -
J gene: TRBJ2-7
clone size: -
CDR3 protein: CASSYDGYEQYF
CDR3 DNA: TGTGCCAGCAGCTACGACGGGTACGAGCAGTACTTC

CDR3 length: 13
V gene: TRBV7-3
D gene: -
J gene: TRBJ2-1
clone size: -
CDR3 protein: CASSFQGRNEQFF
CDR3 DNA: TGTGCCAGCAGCTTCCAGGGGAGGAATGAGCAGTTCTTC

CDR3 length: 14
V gene: TRBV9
D gene: -
J gene: TRBJ2-7
clone size: -
CDR3 protein: CASSGGGHPYEQYF
CDR3 DNA: TGTGCCAGCAGCGGGGGGGGACACCCCTACGAGCAGTACTTC

CDR3 length: 16
V gene: TRBV10-3
D gene: -
J gene: TRBJ2-7
clone size: -
CDR3 protein: CAISPTGFGPAAEQYF
CDR3 DNA: TGTGCCATCAGCCCAACAGGGTTTGGACCTGCAGCCGAGCAGTACTTC

CDR3 length: 16
V gene: TRBV4-1
D gene: -
J gene: TRBJ2-1
clone size: -
CDR3 protein: CASSQERGLSYNEQFF
CDR3 DNA: TGCGCCAGCAGCCAAGAACGCGGTCTATCCTACAATGAGCAGTTCTTC

CDR3 length: 14
V gene: TRBV5-1
D gene: -
J gene: TRBJ2-2
clone size: -
CDR3 protein: CASSYYGGSGELFF
CDR3 DNA: TGCGCCAGCAGCTATTATGGGGGGTCCGGGGAGCTGTTTTTT

CDR3 length: 15
V gene: TRBV19
D gene: -
J gene: TRBJ1-1
clone size: -
CDR3 protein: CASSVQTDRNTEAFF
CDR3 DNA: TGTGCCAGTAGTGTCCAAACGGACAGGAACACTGAAGCTTTCTTT

CDR3 length: 14
V gene: TRBV19
D gene: -
J gene: TRBJ1-5
clone size: -
CDR3 protein: CASSTRDFNQPQHF
CDR3 DNA: TGTGCCAGTAGTACTCGGGACTTCAATCAGCCCCAGCATTTT